The entry below gives a single T cell receptor (beta chain) sequence along with its context. Which antigen it targets is not known. One base away there is no much larger clone; base qualities are not given. The meaning of the sample's time point label: blood sample drawn before combined kidney and bone marrow transplant. Unstimulated Tregs (CD4+CD25+CD127-), CD4+ non-Tregs (CD4+CD25-), CD4 and CD8 cells were FACS-sorted from thawed PBMCs. Thawed PBMCs were rested overnight at 37 degrees C with about 200 IU/ml IL-2 before Treg sorting. Patients were several combined kidney and bone marrow transplant recipients from the ITN036ST trial, and only these trial subjects had samples available. Healthy control blood was processed to PBMCs by Ficoll density gradient and cryopreserved, and patient PBMCs were collected before and after transplant. The sample comes from a study of Tregs in tolerant kidney transplant recipients (dated by TCRdb to between 2017 and 2020). Notes on the research overall: Related donors were used in the transplants with nonmyeloablative bone marrow transplantation, and mixed chimerism was transient in the human trials. TCRbeta sequencing was used in the study to identify donor-specific regulatory T cells before combined kidney and bone marrow transplantation, and the identified cells were then tracked after transplant.

General conclusions and limits of the study: For some patients, the PCR primers changed as time went on, which meant samples from those patients could not be compared with one another at the nucleotide level. Donor-specific Treg expansion exceeded global Treg expansion in tolerant patients, suggesting antigen-driven rather than nonspecific expansion. Because only a small number of patients were included, the study had limitations, and the results will need to be validated in larger populations as well as under other immunosuppression protocols. Expanding Tregs with activated donor B cells appeared to identify the most biologically relevant and donor-specific TCRbeta repertoire. Biological reproducibility was not examined directly, but technical replication error appeared to be minimal.

The CDR3 numbers 16 residues from cysteine through phenylalanine. Kept here is only the CDR3 DNA, which spans 48 bases and is read in frame from base 1. V is reduced by 3 bases and J by 6 bases, leaving a spacing of 18 bases between them. CDR1 and CDR2 (LNHDA, SQIVND) derive from the germline V gene (reference sequence). For TCRbeta CDR3 sequencing, genomic DNA from the sorted cells was extracted using the QIAGEN DNeasy Blood and Tissue Kit. High-throughput TCRbeta CDR3 sequencing, including PCR amplification with bias correction and internal controls, was performed commercially through immunoSEQ. Per the source publication's procedure: Unique productive TCRbeta sequences were defined by CDR3 nucleotide sequence when primers matched and otherwise by CDR3 amino acid sequence together with Vbeta and Jbeta genes. To correct for sorting error, sequences found in more than one sorted population at a frequency ratio of 2:1 or less were discarded, and the remaining shared sequences were assigned to the population with the higher frequency. A sequence counted as donor-reactive if, in CFSE-low cells, the sequence had a frequency of at least 0.01% and was expanded at least 5-fold compared with unstimulated cells. Jensen-Shannon divergence calculated on the top 100 TCRbeta sequences ranked by frequency was used to measure repertoire divergence. For any sample with multiple sequencing runs, sorting error was corrected in each run separately before the runs were pooled. As stored in TCRdb, this immuneACCESS dataset retains in-frame rearrangements with V and J assigned. A fraction of the clones does not appear; measured against another copy, unresolved V genes explain less than half of the discrepancy, and the remainder lacks a known reason. From that table come the V and J calls and clone size; the DNA was used to work out D and trimming. The sample table records 62,000 or so clones; nearly 98% of these occur just once. The ten largest account for 0.34% of the sample.

The sequence links TRBV19 to TRBJ2-1; the D gene is perhaps TRBD2, from 6 matching bases. The source material was Tregs from blood, sampled before the transplant. The sequence derives from a human donor who received a combined kidney and bone marrow transplant. CDR3 region: CASSIFSRRGSNEQFF. At the DNA level, the sequence is TGTGCCAGTAGTATCTTCAGTCGGAGGGGAAGCAATGAGCAGTTCTTC.